The present entry profiles one T cell receptor (beta chain) with its context. This specimen comes from a study of cytomegalovirus exposure and HLA in healthy donors. Primers included in the PCR were 60 Vbeta and 13 Jbeta primers. The repertoire was sequenced with immunoSEQ multiplex PCR; TCRdb's copy has only in-frame clones and lacks some. Its listing shows 200,000 or so clones. Sequencing was done on a sample of PBMCs. This sequence was found in a boy between 10 and 17 years old in good health and CMV-seronegative.

CDR3 nucleotide sequence: TGTGCCAGCAGTACGCGGGTCAGGGGGGATTTGAACTCCTACAATGAGCAGTTCTTC. It yields the protein CASSTRVRGDLNSYNEQFF. The chain couples TRBV27 to TRBJ2-1, with D perhaps matching TRBD1 (7 bases). Germline-derived CDR1 and CDR2 are MNHEY and SMNVEV (reference sequence). The CDR3 loop spans 19 amino acids. V was cut by 5 bases and J by 0 bases, with 23 bases left in between.